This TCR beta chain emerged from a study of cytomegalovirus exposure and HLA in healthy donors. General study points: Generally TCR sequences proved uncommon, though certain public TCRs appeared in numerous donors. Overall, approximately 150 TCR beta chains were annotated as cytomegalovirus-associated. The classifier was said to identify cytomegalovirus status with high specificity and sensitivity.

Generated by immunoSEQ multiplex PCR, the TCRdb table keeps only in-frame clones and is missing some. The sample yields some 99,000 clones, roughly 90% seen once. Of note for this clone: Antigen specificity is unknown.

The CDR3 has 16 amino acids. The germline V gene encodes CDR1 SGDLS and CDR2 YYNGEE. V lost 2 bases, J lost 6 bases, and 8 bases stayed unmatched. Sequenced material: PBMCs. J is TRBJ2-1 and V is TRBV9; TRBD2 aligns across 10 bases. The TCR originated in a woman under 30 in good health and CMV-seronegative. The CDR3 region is CASSVGALAGINEQFF. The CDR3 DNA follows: TGTGCCAGCAGCGTCGGGGCACTAGCGGGAATCAATGAGCAGTTCTTC. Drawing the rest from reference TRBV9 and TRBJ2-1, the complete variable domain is DSGVTQTPKHLITATGQRVTLRCSPRSGDLSVYWYQQSLDQGLQFLIQYYNGEERAKGNILERFSAQQFPDLHSELNLSSLELGDSALYFCASSVGALAGINEQFFGPGTRLTVL.